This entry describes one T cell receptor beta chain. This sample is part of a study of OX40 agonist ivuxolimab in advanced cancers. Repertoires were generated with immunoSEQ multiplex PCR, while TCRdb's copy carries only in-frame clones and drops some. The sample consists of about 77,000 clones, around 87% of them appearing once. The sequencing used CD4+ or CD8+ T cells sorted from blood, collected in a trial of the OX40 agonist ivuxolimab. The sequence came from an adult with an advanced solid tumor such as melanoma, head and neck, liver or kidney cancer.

The CDR3 bases are TGTGCCAGCGGGACACTCAATGAGCAGTTCTTC. It translates to CASGTLNEQFF. This sequence joins TRBV9 and TRBJ2-1; tentatively, D is TRBD1 (6 bases). V was shortened by 7 bases and J by 6 bases, with 8 bases between the two germline ends. Per the germline V gene, CDR1 is SGDLS and CDR2 is YYNGEE. CDR3 length: 11 amino acids.